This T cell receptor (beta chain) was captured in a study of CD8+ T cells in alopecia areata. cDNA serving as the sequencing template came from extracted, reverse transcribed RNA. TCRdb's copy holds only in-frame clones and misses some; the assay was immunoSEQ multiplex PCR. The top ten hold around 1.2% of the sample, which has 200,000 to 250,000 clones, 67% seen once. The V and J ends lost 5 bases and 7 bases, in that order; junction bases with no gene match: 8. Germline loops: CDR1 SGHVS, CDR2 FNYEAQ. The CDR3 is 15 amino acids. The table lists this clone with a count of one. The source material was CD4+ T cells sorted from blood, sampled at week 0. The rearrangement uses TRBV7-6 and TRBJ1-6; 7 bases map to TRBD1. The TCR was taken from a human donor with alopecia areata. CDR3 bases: TGTGCCAGCAGCCCGACCGGGACAGAAAATTCACCCCTCCACTTT. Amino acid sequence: CASSPTGTENSPLHF.